This T cell receptor beta chain was sequenced in a study of blood T cell repertoires in COVID-19. Germline CDR1 is MNHNY and CDR2 is SVGAGI (reference sequence). The CDR3 totals 13 residues. Trimming removed 7 bases at V and 1 base at J, with 11 bases between. The Seattle site enrolled patients during active infection and followed them longitudinally. Using immunoSEQ multiplex PCR, the repertoire was profiled, and TCRdb retains in-frame clones only, with some absent. The sample has fewer than 90,000 clones; about four fifths are singletons. The TCR comes from a man in his 70s with COVID-19, enrolled during active disease. The chain joins TRBV6-6 to TRBJ2-7, with D unclear. The sequenced material came from peripheral blood. CDR3: CASTPDFSYEQYF. The CDR3 DNA reads TGTGCCAGCACCCCCGACTTTTCCTACGAGCAGTACTTC.